The 4 T cell receptor beta chains reported below all come from one sample, sequenced in a study of T cells in Graves' hyperthyroidism and ophthalmopathy. The source material, RNA transcripts, was used to amplify TCR beta CDR3 regions. The TCR CDR3 first-round RT-PCR relied on the HTBI primer set. TCRdb ran MiXCR on the multiplex PCR reads and lists one entry per CDR3 protein. Of around 600,000 distinct CDR3 sequences listed, 45% are singletons. The sequencing sample was made of peripheral blood or thyroid tissue (not recorded which). The receptors were sampled from an adult man with Graves' disease, either hyperthyroidism or ophthalmopathy (not recorded which).

This clonotype was picked up a small number of times. The genes are TRBV19 and TRBJ1-3; no firm D call. Germline assignment: CDR1 LNHDA and CDR2 SQIVND (reference sequence). The CDR3 extends over 15 amino acids. Trimming took off 5 bases at V and 0 bases at J, with 11 bases between the two ends. CDR3 sequence (DNA): TGTGCCAGTAGTGCCGACTTCAGCTCTGGAAACACCATATATTTT. It encodes CASSADFSSGNTIYF.

In this sample, this clonotype turned up many times. This sequence joins TRBV29-1 and TRBJ1-1, with unresolved D. Germline lookup yields CDR1 SQVTM and CDR2 ANQGSEA. Trimming removed 1 base from V and 5 bases from J, with 11 bases in between. The CDR3 runs to 13 residues. CDR3 in amino acids: CSVEGLGWTEAFF. CDR3 nucleotides: TGCAGCGTTGAAGGACTGGGGTGGACTGAAGCTTTCTTT.

Only one count was recorded for this clonotype. The CDR3 does not end in the conserved phenylalanine or tryptophan, so this is likely a read error. The chain combines TRBV5-1 with TRBJ1-1; D is possibly TRBD1 (6 bases). Germline V gene lookup returns CDR1 SGHRS and CDR2 YFSETQ. The length of the CDR3 is 13 residues. The V end lost 5 bases, the J end lost 2 bases, and 10 bases lay between the germline ends. The CDR3 nucleotides read TGCGCCAGCAGTCTAGGGGGAAACACTGAAGCTTTCTCT. Translated, it gives CASSLGGNTEAFS.

The J gene is TRBJ2-7, the V gene TRBV6-1; D gene unclear. Trimming removed 3 bases at V and 3 bases at J, with 12 bases between. Germline CDR1 is MNHNS and CDR2 is SASEGT. The CDR3 totals 14 residues. This chain's CDR3 is CASSDHWQNYEQYF. CDR3 DNA sequence: TGTGCCAGCAGTGATCATTGGCAAAACTACGAGCAGTACTTC.